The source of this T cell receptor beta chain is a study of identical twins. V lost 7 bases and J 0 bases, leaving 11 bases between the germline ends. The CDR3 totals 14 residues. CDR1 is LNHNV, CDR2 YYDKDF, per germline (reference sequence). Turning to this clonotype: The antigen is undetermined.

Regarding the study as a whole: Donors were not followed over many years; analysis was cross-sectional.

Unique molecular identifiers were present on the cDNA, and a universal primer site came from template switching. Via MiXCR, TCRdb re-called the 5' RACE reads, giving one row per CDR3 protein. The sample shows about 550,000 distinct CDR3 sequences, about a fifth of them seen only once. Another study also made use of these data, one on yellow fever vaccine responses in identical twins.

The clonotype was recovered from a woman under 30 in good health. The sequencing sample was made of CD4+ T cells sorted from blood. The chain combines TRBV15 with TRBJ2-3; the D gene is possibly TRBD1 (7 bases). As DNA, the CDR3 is TGTGCCACCATCTCAGGGGGGAGCACAGATACGCAGTATTTT. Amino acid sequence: CATISGGSTDTQYF.